This T cell receptor (beta chain) derives from a study of blood T cell repertoires in COVID-19. Sequencing was performed with immunoSEQ multiplex PCR; in TCRdb, only in-frame clones are kept and a portion is missing. In the table there are around 100,000 clones, 65% to 90% of which are singletons. The germline CDR1 and CDR2 sequences are ENHRY and SYGVKD. CDR3 length: 13 amino acids. Deletions cut 6 bases from V and 3 bases from J, with 12 bases between. Participant-reported clinical history was the basis for cohort assignment. This chain joins TRBV10-3 and TRBJ2-7, with a tentative D call TRBD1 (6 bases). Sequenced sample: PBMCs or T cells enriched from blood (not recorded which). This clonotype originated in a woman in her forties or fifties who had recovered from COVID-19. Here the CDR3 DNA reads TGTGCCATCAGCCCGGGACACCTCTACGAGCAGTACTTC. It specifies CAISPGHLYEQYF.